Each of the 15 T cell receptor beta chains below was sequenced from the same sample in a study of cytomegalovirus exposure and HLA in healthy donors. The PCR was carried out with 60 Vbeta primers and 13 Jbeta primers. Method: immunoSEQ multiplex PCR; TCRdb's copy keeps in-frame clones and lacks some. The data show about 94,000 clones, roughly 86% seen once. The sample was PBMCs. These receptors came from a human donor in good health.

This sequence joins TRBV11-1 and TRBJ2-5, with D perhaps TRBD2 (7 bases). Germline values: CDR1 SGHAT, CDR2 FQDESV (reference sequence). The CDR3 is made up of 15 amino acids. The V gene lost 4 bases and the J gene lost 4 bases, with 16 bases spanning the gap. Written as DNA, the CDR3 is TGTGCCAGCAGCTGGGGGGGCGGGGTTGTAGAGACCCAGTACTTC. This gives the protein CASSWGGGVVETQYF. The variable domain in full, completed from reference TRBV11-1 and TRBJ2-5, reads EAEVAQSPRYKITEKSQAVAFWCDPISGHATLYWYRQILGQGPELLVQFQDESVVDDSQLPKDRFSAERLKGVDSTLKIQPAELGDSAMYLCASSWGGGVVETQYFGPGTRLLVL.

The V gene is TRBV6-5, the J gene TRBJ1-2; perhaps TRBD1 as D (5 bases). V gave up 4 bases and J gave up 1 base, with 7 bases separating them. This CDR3 is 13 amino acids long. CDR1 is MNHEY and CDR2 is SVGAGI in the germline V gene. The CDR3: CASSLQVNYGYTF. The CDR3 coding sequence is TGTGCCAGCAGTTTACAGGTTAACTATGGCTACACCTTC.

The genes are TRBV6-6 and TRBJ2-5; D not resolved. The J call is doubtful: the DNA matches TRBJ2-7 better. Per the germline V gene, CDR1 is MNHNY and CDR2 is SVGAGI (reference sequence). There are 15 residues in the CDR3. The CDR3 DNA reads as TGTGCCAGCAGGCCTCTCGCGTCGAGCTCCTACGAGCAGTACTTC. Residues: CASRPLASSSYEQYF.

J is TRBJ2-7 and V is TRBV29-1; the D is unclear. CDR1 and CDR2 (germline): SQVTM, ANQGSEA. V lost 6 bases to trimming and J lost 2 bases, with 11 bases between them. The CDR3 runs 12 residues. CDR3 residues: CSVRLSPYEQYF. The CDR3 nucleotides read TGCAGCGTCAGGCTTTCCCCCTACGAGCAGTACTTC.

This clone was seen a single time. The rearrangement joins TRBV19 to TRBJ2-1, with D perhaps matching TRBD2 (5 bases). V lost 6 bases to trimming and J lost 7 bases, with 22 bases between them. CDR1 and CDR2 from the germline V gene are LNHDA and SQIVND (reference sequence). The CDR3 is made up of 16 amino acids. The CDR3 spells CASRLTGIPPQNEQFF. The CDR3 nucleotides read TGTGCCAGTAGGCTTACCGGGATCCCACCCCAGAATGAGCAGTTCTTC.

V usage is TRBV4-3 and J usage is TRBJ2-3; 8 bases align to TRBD1. The CDR3 is 17 amino acids. The V segment lost 0 bases and the J segment 2 bases; nucleotides outside the gene matches: 7. Germline CDR1 and CDR2: LGHNA and YSLEER. This CDR3 is CASSQDVGTGFTDTQYF. In nucleotides, the CDR3 is TGCGCCAGCAGCCAAGATGTTGGGACAGGTTTCACAGATACGCAGTATTTT.

The chain is built from TRBV30 and TRBJ2-7; TRBD1 agrees at 7 bases. The CDR3 totals 15 residues. CDR1 is GTSNPN, CDR2 SVGIG, per germline (reference sequence). Trimming took 2 bases from V and 3 from J; bases not matched to a gene: 10. Here the CDR3 DNA reads TGTGCCTGGAGTCCCACGACAGGGAGAGGCTACGAGCAGTACTTC. This translates into CAWSPTTGRGYEQYF. The full variable domain, its missing parts supplied by reference TRBV30 and TRBJ2-7, is SQTIHQWPATLVQPVGSPLSLECTVEGTSNPNLYWYRQAAGRGLQLLFYSVGIGQISSEVPQNLSASRPQDRQFILSSKKLLLSDSGFYLCAWSPTTGRGYEQYFGPGTRLTVT.

The J gene is TRBJ2-7, the V gene TRBV14; 9 positions agree with TRBD1. J lost 1 base, V lost 1 base, and 2 bases had no gene match. Germline V lookup: CDR1 SGHDN, CDR2 FVKESK. This CDR3 comprises 15 residues. The CDR3 region is CASSQAGQGSYEQYF. Here the CDR3 DNA reads TGTGCCAGCAGCCAAGCGGGACAGGGATCCTACGAGCAGTACTTC.

This clone was seen only once. The chain combines TRBV5-5 with TRBJ1-2, with a tentative D call TRBD1 (6 bases). Trimming left V 4 bases short and J 4 bases short, with 11 bases between. Germline values: CDR1 SGHKS, CDR2 YYEKEE (reference sequence). The CDR3 is 13 residues long. In nucleotides, the CDR3 is TGTGCCAGCAGCCAAACAGGGTTCTATGGCTACACCTTC. Encoded protein: CASSQTGFYGYTF. Looking up the rest from reference TRBV5-5 and TRBJ1-2 gives the full variable domain: DAGVTQSPTHLIKTRGQQVTLRCSPISGHKSVSWYQQVLGQGPQFIFQYYEKEERGRGNFPDRFSARQFPNYSSELNVNALLLGDSALYLCASSQTGFYGYTFGSGTRLTVV.

Concerning this clone: Distinct nucleotide sequences in the sample also encode this CDR3. This chain joins TRBV7-9 and TRBJ1-3; TRBD1 aligns across 8 bases. Germline CDR1 is SEHNR and CDR2 is FQNEAQ (reference sequence). CDR3 size: 16 residues. V lost 3 bases to trimming and J lost 4 bases; unmatched junction nucleotides: 8. CDR3 coding DNA: TGTGCCAGCAGCTTCCCTTCGACAGGGGACGGAAACACCATATATTTT. This codes for CASSFPSTGDGNTIYF.

V usage is TRBV7-6 and J usage is TRBJ2-1; possible D gene TRBD2, 6 bases. CDR1 and CDR2 (germline): SGHVS, FNYEAQ. V dropped 1 base and J dropped 8 bases, with 9 bases sitting between them. CDR3 size: 13 residues. The CDR3 nucleotides read TGTGCCAGCAGCTTAGAACTAGCCGATGAGCAGTTCTTC. Its protein is CASSLELADEQFF.

V and J are TRBV5-5 and TRBJ1-2; D ambiguous. There are 12 residues in the CDR3. Trimming pared 4 bases from V and 4 bases from J, leaving 8 bases between. CDR1 is SGHKS, CDR2 YYEKEE, per germline (reference sequence). CDR3 sequence: CASSPLSYGYTF. DNA for the CDR3: TGTGCCAGCAGCCCACTGTCCTATGGCTACACCTTC.

V gene TRBV5-6 combines with J gene TRBJ2-1; possible D gene TRBD2, 6 bases. The CDR3 has 16 residues. Trimming took off 1 base at V and 2 bases at J, with 13 bases between the two ends. Germline assignment: CDR1 SGHDT and CDR2 YYEEEE. In nucleotides, the CDR3 is TGTGCCAGCAGCTTGCGGGGCGGGGAACCCTACAATGAGCAGTTCTTC. It yields the protein CASSLRGGEPYNEQFF.

The rearrangement links TRBV5-1 to TRBJ2-7, with D possibly being TRBD2 (5 bases). The CDR3 consists of 12 residues. The V and J ends lost 4 bases and 9 bases respectively, with 14 bases between them. CDR1 is SGHRS and CDR2 is YFSETQ in the germline V gene. The CDR3 protein is CASSADLRGQYF. CDR3 sequence (DNA): TGCGCCAGCAGCGCCGACCTTCGGGGGCAGTACTTC. Combining the CDR3 with reference TRBV5-1 and TRBJ2-7 gives the whole variable domain KAGVTQTPRYLIKTRGQQVTLSCSPISGHRSVSWYQQTPGQGLQFLFEYFSETQRNKGNFPGRFSGRQFSNSRSEMNVSTLELGDSALYLCASSADLRGQYFGPGTRLTVT.

The chain links TRBV6-1 to TRBJ1-2; TRBD1 aligns across 11 bases. This CDR3 comprises 15 residues. V trimming: 4 bases; J trimming: 2 bases; junction bases outside the gene matches: 3. CDR1 is MNHNS and CDR2 is SASEGT in the germline V gene. The CDR3 loop reads CASSARTGGNYGYTF. CDR3 DNA: TGTGCCAGCAGTGCCAGGACAGGGGGCAACTATGGCTACACCTTC.